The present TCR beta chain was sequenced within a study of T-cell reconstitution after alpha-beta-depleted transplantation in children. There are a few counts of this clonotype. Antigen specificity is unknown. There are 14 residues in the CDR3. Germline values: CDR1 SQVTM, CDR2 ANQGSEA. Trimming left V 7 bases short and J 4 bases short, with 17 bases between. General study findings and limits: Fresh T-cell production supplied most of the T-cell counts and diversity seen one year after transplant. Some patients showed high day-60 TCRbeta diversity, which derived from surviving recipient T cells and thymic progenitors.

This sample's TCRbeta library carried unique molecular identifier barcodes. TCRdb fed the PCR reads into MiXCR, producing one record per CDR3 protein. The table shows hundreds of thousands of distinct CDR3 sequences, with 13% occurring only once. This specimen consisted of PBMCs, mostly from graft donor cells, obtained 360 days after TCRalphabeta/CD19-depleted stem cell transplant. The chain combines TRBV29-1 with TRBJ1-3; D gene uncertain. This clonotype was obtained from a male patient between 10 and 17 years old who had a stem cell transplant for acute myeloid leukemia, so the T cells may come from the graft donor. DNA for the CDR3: TGCAGCGCTAAAATCGGGTTATCAGGAAACACCATATATTTT. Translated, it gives CSAKIGLSGNTIYF.